A single sample gave rise to the 20 T cell receptor beta chains below, sequenced in a study of T cell repertoires in aging, cancer and after chemotherapy. Amplification of TCR beta used genomic DNA extracted from peripheral blood. Rearranged V-D-J TRB sequences were amplified with a mixed TRB-A/B primer pool. One entry per CDR3 protein, called by TCRdb with MiXCR from the multiplex PCR reads. This table holds over 10,000 distinct CDR3 sequences, less than 25% found once. The sequenced material came from blood. The receptors shown here come from a human donor in good health.

The chain recombines TRBV14 with TRBJ2-1; unclear D gene. Germline V gene lookup returns CDR1 SGHDN and CDR2 FVKESK. V was trimmed by 4 bases and J by 10 bases, leaving 11 bases between them. CDR3 length: 12 residues. The CDR3 DNA sequence: TGTGCCAGCAGCCCTGACTGGACGGAGCAGTTCTTC. It codes for CASSPDWTEQFF.

This clonotype was counted ten times or more. This rearrangement joins TRBV7-2 to TRBJ2-7, with TRBD1 matching 9 bases. CDR1 and CDR2 from the germline V gene are SGHTA and FQGNSA. Unmatched junction bases numbered 11, after V lost 5 bases and J lost 6 bases. The CDR3 length is 15 residues. The CDR3 reads CASSGGTGISGEQYF. For the CDR3, the DNA is TGTGCCAGCAGCGGTGGGACAGGGATCTCTGGCGAGCAGTACTTC.

This clonotype rates as medium-sized. The genes are TRBV15 and TRBJ1-5, with no clear D. CDR1 LNHNV and CDR2 YYDKDF come from the germline V gene (reference sequence). V was cut by 0 bases and J by 5 bases, with 5 bases left in between. The CDR3 contains 13 residues. The CDR3 loop reads CATSRDYDQPQHF. The CDR3 DNA sequence: TGTGCCACCAGCAGAGATTACGATCAGCCCCAGCATTTT.

This clonotype is medium-sized (0.01 to 0.1%) by share. The chain's CDR3 is CASSASGDPVHEQFF. The CDR3 DNA sequence: TGTGCCAGCAGTGCTAGCGGGGACCCGGTCCATGAGCAGTTCTTC. This rearrangement joins TRBV6-1 to TRBJ2-1; 9 bases agree with TRBD2. Germline V gene sequence: CDR1 MNHNS, CDR2 SASEGT. The ends lost 4 bases at V and 8 bases at J; junction bases unmatched: 9. The CDR3 totals 15 residues.

For the CDR3, the DNA is TGTGCCAGCAGTTACCAGGTGAGCACTGAAGCTTTCTTT. Amino acids: CASSYQVSTEAFF. The gene calls are TRBV12-3 or TRBV12-4 and TRBJ1-1; no firm D call. The CDR3 length is 13 residues. The germline V and J ends were trimmed by 4 bases and 4 bases, with 10 bases remaining between them.

This clonotype was seen only a few times. The rearrangement joins TRBV5-1 to TRBJ1-2; D is undetermined. Germline CDR1 reads SGHRS; CDR2 reads YFSETQ. The V and J ends lost 0 bases and 8 bases respectively, with 11 bases between them. This CDR3 comprises 13 residues. The CDR3 here is CASSLDSLRGYTF. The CDR3 DNA follows: TGCGCCAGCAGCTTGGACAGTCTTCGAGGCTACACCTTC. Variable domain in full (rest from reference TRBV5-1 and TRBJ1-2): KAGVTQTPRYLIKTRGQQVTLSCSPISGHRSVSWYQQTPGQGLQFLFEYFSETQRNKGNFPGRFSGRQFSNSRSEMNVSTLELGDSALYLCASSLDSLRGYTFGSGTRLTVV.

This clonotype came up a few times. The CDR3 spells CASSLGQGAMLGYGYTF. The DNA for the CDR3 is TGTGCCAGCAGTTTGGGACAGGGGGCGATGCTGGGCTATGGCTACACCTTC. The J gene is TRBJ1-2, the V gene TRBV28, with 12 nucleotides matching TRBD1. Unmatched junction bases numbered 9, after V lost 3 bases and J lost 4 bases. CDR1 is MDHEN and CDR2 is SYDVKM in the germline V gene. This CDR3 has 17 residues.

By proportion, this clonotype is medium-sized (0.01 to 0.1%). CDR3 region: CASSLSGGRTDTQYF. The CDR3 DNA reads TGTGCCAGCAGCTTAAGCGGGGGCCGGACAGATACGCAGTATTTT. The chain couples TRBV7-2 to TRBJ2-3, with 8 bases fitting TRBD2. The CDR3 consists of 15 residues. Trimming at V came to 2 bases and at J to 3 bases, leaving 4 bases not matched to a gene. The germline CDR1 and CDR2 sequences are SGHTA and FQGNSA.

This chain links TRBV29-1 with TRBJ1-2; 9 bases map to TRBD1. V dropped 7 bases and J dropped 3; count of bases not matched to a gene: 3. Germline V gene lookup returns CDR1 SQVTM and CDR2 ANQGSEA. CDR3 length: 12 amino acids. CDR3 amino acids: CSAGTGHYGYTF. The DNA for the CDR3 is TGCAGCGCCGGGACAGGGCACTATGGCTACACCTTC.

By its share, this clonotype is medium-sized (0.01 to 0.1%). The chain uses TRBV5-4 and TRBJ1-2, with D unclear. CDR3 size: 13 residues. Germline CDR1 and CDR2: SGHNT and YYREEE (reference sequence). The germline V and J ends were trimmed by 1 base and 4 bases, with 8 bases remaining between them. The CDR3 DNA reads TGTGCCAGCAGCTTGAGCAATGGCTATGGCTACACCTTC. This translates into CASSLSNGYGYTF. The entire variable domain, with the rest obtained from reference TRBV5-4 and TRBJ1-2, is as follows: ETGVTQSPTHLIKTRGQQVTLRCSSQSGHNTVSWYQQALGQGPQFIFQYYREEENGRGNFPPRFSGLQFPNYSSELNVNALELDDSALYLCASSLSNGYGYTFGSGTRLTVV.

The chain uses TRBV5-4 and TRBJ2-1, with no clear D. Deletions cut 0 bases from V and 3 bases from J, with 7 bases between. The length of the CDR3 is 14 residues. Germline assignment: CDR1 SGHNT and CDR2 YYREEE (reference sequence). The CDR3 loop is CASSLDSLYNEQFF. In DNA form, the CDR3 reads TGTGCCAGCAGCTTGGATTCCCTCTACAATGAGCAGTTCTTC.

By its share, this clonotype is medium-sized (0.01 to 0.1%). V usage is TRBV30 and J usage is TRBJ1-2; 9 nucleotides match TRBD1. Germline values: CDR1 GTSNPN, CDR2 SVGIG (reference sequence). V trimming: 2 bases; J trimming: 8 bases; junction bases outside the gene matches: 15. There are 16 residues in the CDR3. This CDR3 is CAWSPHLLRDRVGYTF. The CDR3 bases are TGTGCCTGGAGTCCGCACCTTCTCCGGGACAGGGTCGGCTACACCTTC.

The genes are TRBV4-1 and TRBJ2-7; 10 bases fit TRBD2. CDR3 size: 19 residues. V lost 4 bases, J lost 3 bases, and 18 bases stayed unmatched. CDR1 MGHRA and CDR2 YSYEKL come from the germline V gene. The CDR3, as DNA: TGCGCCAGCAGCCTCCTCGGGGGTATTGGTAGCGGGGGGTACTACGAGCAGTACTTC. Translating it yields CASSLLGGIGSGGYYEQYF.

The chain links TRBV4-3 to TRBJ1-4, with 8 bases lining up with TRBD1. The germline V gene encodes CDR1 LGHNA and CDR2 YSLEER. The CDR3 loop spans 15 amino acids. The V segment lost 2 bases and the J segment 8 bases; nucleotides outside the gene matches: 7. This chain's CDR3 is CASSQRDRRNEKLFF. For the CDR3, the DNA is TGCGCCAGCAGCCAACGGGACAGGCGTAACGAAAAACTGTTTTTT.

This clonotype was picked up many times. The V and J genes are TRBV18 and TRBJ1-1, with 8 bases lining up with TRBD1. V was pared by 3 bases and J by 3 bases, with 3 bases of the junction left unmatched. This CDR3 comprises 14 residues. Germline V gives CDR1 KGHSH, CDR2 LQKENI. CDR3 loop: CASSPYRGDTEAFF. CDR3 nucleotides: TGTGCCAGCTCACCTTACAGGGGGGACACTGAAGCTTTCTTT.

This clonotype was observed at least ten times. The genes are TRBV18 and TRBJ1-2; D remains ambiguous. Germline loops: CDR1 KGHSH, CDR2 LQKENI. The CDR3 sequence is 13 residues long. V lost 0 bases and J 4 bases, leaving 6 bases between the germline ends. This CDR3 reads CASSPPTAYGYTF. CDR3 bases: TGTGCCAGCTCACCACCAACAGCCTATGGCTACACCTTC.

The CDR3 nucleotides are TGTGCCAGCAGTTTAATTTTTGATCGCAATGAGCAGTTCTTC. It translates to CASSLIFDRNEQFF. This chain connects TRBV12-3 or TRBV12-4 to TRBJ2-1; D not resolved. V lost 2 bases and J lost 6, with 11 bases in between. The CDR3 runs to 14 residues.

The chain has TRBV20-1 and TRBJ2-7; 11 bases match TRBD2. Trimming at V came to 1 base and at J to 2 bases, leaving 1 base not matched to a gene. There are 14 residues in the CDR3. CDR1 and CDR2 from the germline V gene are DFQATT and SNEGSKA (reference sequence). CDR3 region: CSARVSGGAYEQYF. The DNA of the CDR3 is TGCAGTGCTAGAGTTAGCGGGGGGGCCTACGAGCAGTACTTC.

This clonotype was observed a few times. The gene calls are TRBV10-3 and TRBJ1-2, with 7 nucleotides matching TRBD1. V shed 2 bases and J 4 bases; nucleotides not matched to a gene: 10. The CDR3 consists of 16 residues. CDR1 is ENHRY, CDR2 SYGVKD, per germline. This CDR3 is CAISEAATGVAYGYTF. Written as DNA, the CDR3 is TGTGCCATCAGTGAGGCCGCAACAGGGGTTGCCTATGGCTACACCTTC.

This clonotype is medium-sized in the sample. The chain joins TRBV6-5 to TRBJ2-7; no clear D. The ends were cut back, 3 bases at V and 3 bases at J, with 12 bases in the middle. The V gene's germline CDR1 is MNHEY and CDR2 SVGAGI. The CDR3 consists of 14 residues. The CDR3 spells CASSYSGSLYEQYF. The CDR3 DNA sequence: TGTGCCAGCAGTTATTCGGGCAGTCTCTACGAGCAGTACTTC.